The 24 T cell receptor beta chains given below trace back to one sample, sequenced in a study of neoadjuvant anti-PD-1 for oral cavity cancer. Time point here: after neoadjuvant nivolumab, at surgical resection. Assay used: immunoSEQ multiplex PCR; TCRdb lists only in-frame clones, some missing. The top ten clones hold more than 3% of a sample with around 70,000 clones, approximately 81% of them seen once. The sequencing here drew on PBMCs, taken after nivolumab (anti-PD-1) treatment. The receptors shown here come from a person aged 35-79 years with oral cavity squamous cell carcinoma.

V usage is TRBV6-5 and J usage is TRBJ2-7; D not resolved. The germline CDR1 and CDR2 sequences are MNHEY and SVGAGI. This CDR3 is built from 14 residues. The V end lost 0 bases, the J end lost 3 bases, and 9 bases lay between the germline ends. Here the CDR3 reads CASSYSSKGYEQYF. The CDR3 region has the DNA TGTGCCAGCAGTTACTCGAGTAAAGGCTACGAGCAGTACTTC.

This chain joins TRBV9 and TRBJ2-5; unclear D gene. Germline loops: CDR1 SGDLS, CDR2 YYNGEE. The CDR3 totals 14 residues. The ends were cut back, 5 bases at V and 2 bases at J, with 13 bases in the middle. The CDR3 DNA follows: TGTGCCAGCAGTATATCCCCGATACAAGAGACCCAGTACTTC. This translates into CASSISPIQETQYF.

The chain combines TRBV5-1 with TRBJ2-7; D unclear. V dropped 5 bases and J dropped 5 bases, with 14 bases sitting between them. CDR1 is SGHRS and CDR2 is YFSETQ in the germline V gene. The CDR3 is made up of 13 amino acids. This chain's CDR3 is CASRSDNSDEQYF. DNA for the CDR3: TGCGCCAGCAGATCCGATAACAGCGACGAGCAGTACTTC.

The V call is TRBV7-3, the J call TRBJ2-2, with 7 bases identical to TRBD1. The CDR3 extends over 17 amino acids. After removal of 2 bases from V and 0 bases from J, the junction contained 6 bases not matched to a gene. CDR1 SGHTA and CDR2 FQGTGA come from the germline V gene. The CDR3 sequence: CASSLDSGTANTGELFF. The DNA of the CDR3 is TGTGCCAGCAGCTTAGATTCGGGGACAGCGAACACCGGGGAGCTGTTTTTT.

The chain carries TRBV5-8 and TRBJ2-3, with 7 bases fitting TRBD2. The CDR3 extends over 16 amino acids. J gave up 2 bases and V 4 bases, and 10 bases lay outside the gene matches. Germline CDR1 and CDR2: SGHTS and YDEGEE. CDR3 in amino acids: CASSGSGRTYTDTQYF. The CDR3 nucleotides read TGTGCCAGCAGCGGTAGCGGGCGGACCTACACAGATACGCAGTATTTT.

The gene calls are TRBV7-9 and TRBJ2-1; D may correspond to TRBD1 or TRBD2 (5 bases each). V dropped 3 bases and J dropped 1 base, with 7 bases sitting between them. This CDR3 spans 14 amino acids. Germline V lookup: CDR1 SEHNR, CDR2 FQNEAQ (reference sequence). CDR3 nucleotides: TGTGCCAGCAGCTTGGGGGTTTCCTACAATGAGCAGTTCTTC. Translation: CASSLGVSYNEQFF.

This chain joins TRBV11-2 and TRBJ2-7; 11 bases fit TRBD2. The CDR3 length is 16 residues. V lost 5 bases to trimming and J lost 3 bases; unmatched junction nucleotides: 9. CDR1 is SGHAT, CDR2 FQNNGV, per germline. CDR3 amino acids: CASSPLPGTSGYEQYF. In nucleotides, the CDR3 is TGTGCCAGCAGCCCCCTCCCCGGGACTAGCGGCTACGAGCAGTACTTC.

This clone was observed once. This sequence joins TRBV7-3 and TRBJ2-3, with TRBD2 matching over 15 bases. The CDR3 consists of 17 residues. Germline V gene lookup returns CDR1 SGHTA and CDR2 FQGTGA. With V trimmed by 4 bases and J by 2 bases, 4 bases remained unmatched. CDR3 loop: CASSSGLAGGLTDTQYF. CDR3 sequence (DNA): TGTGCCAGCAGCTCAGGACTAGCGGGAGGGCTCACAGATACGCAGTATTTT. Based on the CDR3 plus reference TRBV7-3 and TRBJ2-3, the full variable domain is GAGVSQTPSNKVTEKGKYVELRCDPISGHTALYWYRQSLGQGPEFLIYFQGTGAADDSGLPNDRFFAVRPEGSVSTLKIQRTERGDSAVYLCASSSGLAGGLTDTQYFGPGTRLTVL.

The chain combines TRBV28 with TRBJ2-1; 7 bases line up with TRBD1. Germline trimming cut 4 bases from V and 8 bases from J; bases unmatched to any gene: 8. The CDR3 consists of 14 residues. Germline values: CDR1 MDHEN, CDR2 SYDVKM. CDR3 residues: CASSWTGLGDEQFF. The CDR3 DNA is TGTGCCAGCAGTTGGACAGGTTTGGGGGATGAGCAGTTCTTC.

The chain has TRBV11-1 and TRBJ2-5; 7 nucleotides align to TRBD1. Per germline, CDR1 SGHAT and CDR2 FQDESV (reference sequence). The CDR3 is 13 residues long. The V segment lost 5 bases and the J segment 0 bases; nucleotides outside the gene matches: 0. CDR3 sequence reads: CASSGTDQETQYF. The CDR3 DNA is TGTGCCAGCAGCGGGACAGACCAAGAGACCCAGTACTTC.

This clone appeared a single time. The V gene is TRBV5-1, the J gene TRBJ2-3; 7 nucleotides agree with TRBD1. The V segment lost 3 bases and the J segment 1 base; nucleotides outside the gene matches: 8. Germline CDR1 is SGHRS and CDR2 is YFSETQ. The length of the CDR3 is 16 residues. CDR3 in amino acids: CASSSQAGTGTDTQYF. CDR3 in DNA: TGCGCCAGCAGCTCTCAGGCCGGGACAGGCACAGATACGCAGTATTTT.

The gene calls are TRBV25-1 and TRBJ2-2, with 9 bases that match TRBD2. Germline CDR1 reads MGHDK; CDR2 reads SYGVNS. J was trimmed by 6 bases and V by 3 bases; bases with no gene match: 8. CDR3 length equals 16 residues. This chain's CDR3 is CASSDLGTSKAGELFF. The CDR3 bases are TGTGCCAGCAGTGACCTCGGGACTAGCAAGGCCGGGGAGCTGTTTTTT.

This chain links TRBV27 with TRBJ1-4; D gene unclear. This CDR3 contains 15 residues. Trimming took 3 bases from V and 4 from J, leaving 12 bases between them. The germline CDR1 and CDR2 sequences are MNHEY and SMNVEV (reference sequence). CDR3 sequence: CASSFQSGSNEKLFF. CDR3 bases: TGTGCCAGCAGTTTTCAATCGGGCAGTAATGAAAAACTGTTTTTT.

The V call is TRBV6-6, the J call TRBJ1-3; 9 bases are shared with TRBD1. The CDR3 consists of 16 residues. In germline, CDR1 is MNHNY, CDR2 SVGAGI (reference sequence). The junction had 8 bases not matched to a gene; V was cut back by 5 bases and J by 3 bases. CDR3 protein: CASSPLQGAIGNTIYF. In nucleotides, the CDR3 is TGTGCCAGCAGTCCACTACAGGGGGCAATTGGAAACACCATATATTTT.

V is TRBV7-2 and J is TRBJ2-3; D unresolved. V shed 7 bases and J shed 7 bases, with 15 bases lying between them. The CDR3 totals 13 residues. Looked up from germline, CDR1 is SGHTA and CDR2 is FQGNSA. CDR3 DNA sequence: TGTGCCAGCACCCCGGTTCCTCCGAATACGCAGTATTTT. It yields the protein CASTPVPPNTQYF. The entire variable domain, with the rest obtained from reference TRBV7-2 and TRBJ2-3, is as follows: GAGVSQSPSNKVTEKGKDVELRCDPISGHTALYWYRQSLGQGLEFLIYFQGNSAPDKSGLPSDRFSAERTGGSVSTLTIQRTQQEDSAVYLCASTPVPPNTQYFGPGTRLTVL.

The chain carries TRBV6-6 and TRBJ2-7, with D perhaps matching TRBD2 (5 bases). CDR3 length: 12 amino acids. The V end lost 7 bases, the J end lost 5 bases, and 12 bases lay between the germline ends. Germline lookup yields CDR1 MNHNY and CDR2 SVGAGI (reference sequence). The CDR3 protein is CASKKAEHEQYF. For the CDR3, the DNA is TGTGCCAGCAAGAAAGCGGAACACGAGCAGTACTTC.

This clone has only a few counts. This chain links TRBV5-1 with TRBJ1-2; 8 nucleotides align to TRBD1. Unmatched junction bases numbered 17, after V lost 8 bases and J lost 8 bases. The CDR3 spans 15 residues. Per germline, CDR1 SGHRS and CDR2 YFSETQ. CDR3 sequence reads: CASLASPDRGGGYTF. The DNA for the CDR3 is TGCGCCAGTCTTGCCTCCCCCGACAGGGGCGGCGGCTACACCTTC.

The chain employs TRBV27 and TRBJ2-5, with 9 bases lining up with TRBD1. Germline-derived CDR1 and CDR2 are MNHEY and SMNVEV (reference sequence). After removal of 6 bases from V and 2 bases from J, the junction contained 7 bases not matched to a gene. This CDR3 comprises 15 residues. CDR3 in DNA: TGTGCCAGCAGAAAGACAGGGGGAGGACAAGAGACCCAGTACTTC. Protein: CASRKTGGGQETQYF.

The V gene is TRBV6-6, the J gene TRBJ1-1, with 10 bases aligning to TRBD1. J gave up 1 base and V 6 bases, and 8 bases lay outside the gene matches. The CDR3 runs 16 residues. Germline V CDR1 and CDR2: MNHNY, SVGAGI (reference sequence). As DNA, the CDR3 is TGTGCCAGCAGAACCGGGACAGGGGCCAGGAACACTGAAGCTTTCTTT. Protein: CASRTGTGARNTEAFF.

This clone has just one count. This chain connects TRBV7-9 to TRBJ2-7; TRBD1 agrees at 7 bases. The trim removed 5 bases at V and 3 bases at J, leaving 4 bases unmatched. CDR1 is SEHNR and CDR2 is FQNEAQ in the germline V gene (reference sequence). The CDR3 totals 13 residues. CDR3 residues: CASSPRTGYEQYF. The CDR3 region has the DNA TGTGCCAGCAGCCCCCGGACAGGCTACGAGCAGTACTTC.

This clone was seen only once. J is TRBJ2-1 and V is TRBV5-1; tentatively, D is TRBD2 (6 bases). This CDR3 comprises 15 residues. The V gene's germline CDR1 is SGHRS and CDR2 YFSETQ. Trimming took off 0 bases at V and 4 bases at J, with 11 bases between the two ends. The CDR3 coding sequence is TGCGCCAGCAGCTTGGGGGACTGGATATACAATGAGCAGTTCTTC. Translation: CASSLGDWIYNEQFF.

This clone appeared a few times. The CDR3 nucleotides read TGTGCCATCAGTTCGACTAGCGGGAGTTCAGATACGCAGTATTTT. It codes for CAISSTSGSSDTQYF. The V and J genes are TRBV10-3 and TRBJ2-3, with 12 bases identical to TRBD2. The germline V gene has CDR1 ENHRY and CDR2 SYGVKD. The ends lost 5 bases at V and 4 bases at J; junction bases unmatched: 4. This CDR3 is 15 amino acids long.

The chain links TRBV11-1 to TRBJ2-3; 15 nucleotides agree with TRBD2. CDR3 length: 16 residues. J lost 3 bases, V lost 4 bases, and 2 bases had no gene match. Germline CDR1 reads SGHAT; CDR2 reads FQDESV (reference sequence). CDR3 residues: CASSSGLAGGTDTQYF. CDR3 DNA sequence: TGTGCCAGCAGCTCGGGACTAGCGGGAGGAACAGATACGCAGTATTTT. Combining the CDR3 with reference TRBV11-1 and TRBJ2-3 gives the whole variable domain EAEVAQSPRYKITEKSQAVAFWCDPISGHATLYWYRQILGQGPELLVQFQDESVVDDSQLPKDRFSAERLKGVDSTLKIQPAELGDSAMYLCASSSGLAGGTDTQYFGPGTRLTVL.

The chain combines TRBV7-9 with TRBJ2-5, with D possibly TRBD1 on 6 matching bases. V was cut by 7 bases and J by 4 bases, with 19 bases left in between. CDR1 SEHNR and CDR2 FQNEAQ come from the germline V gene (reference sequence). This CDR3 contains 15 residues. The CDR3 reads CASNQQGWQGETQYF. The CDR3 DNA sequence: TGTGCCAGCAACCAACAGGGTTGGCAAGGAGAGACCCAGTACTTC.